The present entry profiles one T cell receptor (beta chain) with its context. What it binds is unknown. This sample is drawn from a study of OX40 agonist ivuxolimab in advanced cancers. As for the study in general: Therapy given before enrollment (anti-PD-1, anti-PD-L1 or anti-CTLA-4) was allowed, and over 35% had some. Overall study results and limits: The authors also found low normalized T-cell clonal expansion in some nonresponders.

TCRdb keeps only in-frame clones here, not all; method: immunoSEQ multiplex PCR. The data contain some 50,000 clones, 83% of them singletons. The sample here was CD4+ or CD8+ T cells sorted from blood, taken in a trial of the OX40 agonist ivuxolimab. This receptor was obtained from an adult with an advanced solid tumor such as melanoma, head and neck, liver or kidney cancer.

The CDR3 nucleotides are TGTGCCGCAACCCCAGCGTCATACACCGGGGAGCTGTTTTTT. It yields the protein CAATPASYTGELFF. The chain joins TRBV7-8 to TRBJ2-2; D is uncertain. Between the trimmed V and J ends, which lost 11 bases and 3 bases, there was a span of 16 bases. The CDR3 has 14 amino acids. The germline V gene encodes CDR1 SGHVS and CDR2 FQNEAQ.